This T cell receptor (beta chain) originates from a study of shared clonotypes between healthy human individuals. TCRdb's table, derived via immunoSEQ multiplex PCR, lists solely in-frame clones and lacks some. The repertoire has 850,000 to 1,100,000 clones, 70% to 85% of them found once; the top ten carry roughly 0.82%. CDR1 and CDR2 from the germline V gene are MNHEY and SVGAGI. Trimming stripped 6 bases from V and 0 bases from J, with 10 bases between. The CDR3 extends over 14 amino acids. This rearrangement joins TRBV6-5 to TRBJ2-3; D unclear. What was sequenced was memory CD4+ T cells from PBMCs. Subset denoted: CD45RA-negative fraction. The clonotype originates from a man between 18 and 29 years old in good health. Some clones in this sample may be carry-over from other donors' samples. CDR3 loop: CASRTPKSTDTQYF. In DNA, the CDR3 is TGTGCCAGCAGAACCCCCAAGAGCACAGATACGCAGTATTTT.